The 20 T cell receptor beta chains given below trace back to one sample, sequenced in a study of control samples from healthy donors and cancer patients. Here immunoSEQ multiplex PCR was the method, and the copy in TCRdb shows in-frame clones only, minus some. The data contain 70,000 to 75,000 clones, 94% of them seen just once; the ten biggest clones take up under 3.5%. Sequences were obtained from blood. All receptors come from a woman aged 25 to 45 in good health.

The V gene is TRBV28, the J gene TRBJ1-5; 7 bases line up with TRBD1. Germline assignment: CDR1 MDHEN and CDR2 SYDVKM. The CDR3 runs to 13 residues. J gave up 13 bases and V 4 bases, and 10 bases lay outside the gene matches. The DNA of the CDR3 is TGTGCCAGCAGTTCTCCGGGACAGTTTATTCAGCATTTT. It translates to CASSSPGQFIQHF.

The chain couples TRBV5-6 to TRBJ1-2; tentative D call: TRBD1 (6 bases). CDR1 and CDR2 from the germline V gene are SGHDT and YYEEEE. The CDR3 contains 14 residues. Trimming took off 4 bases at V and 12 bases at J, with 22 bases between the two ends. CDR3 sequence reads: CASSRRGVGFWNTF. DNA for the CDR3: TGTGCCAGCAGCCGGAGGGGGGTTGGATTTTGGAACACCTTC.

This chain connects TRBV15 to TRBJ1-2; D perhaps matches TRBD1 (5 bases). This CDR3 has 15 residues. Germline V CDR1 and CDR2: LNHNV, YYDKDF (reference sequence). V lost 4 bases and J 4 bases, leaving 16 bases between the germline ends. CDR3 in amino acids: CATSNGLDRGYGYTF. CDR3 DNA sequence: TGTGCCACCAGCAATGGTCTCGACAGAGGCTATGGCTACACCTTC.

The chain uses TRBV7-2 and TRBJ1-4; D remains ambiguous. Trimming took off 2 bases at V and 8 bases at J, with 6 bases between the two ends. The germline CDR1 and CDR2 sequences are SGHTA and FQGNSA. There are 12 residues in the CDR3. The CDR3 bases are TGTGCCAGCAGCTTATTTGAAGAAAAACTGTTTTTT. Its translation: CASSLFEEKLFF.

The chain has TRBV7-9 and TRBJ1-2; maybe TRBD1 (6 bases). The CDR3 runs 18 residues. The germline V and J ends were trimmed by 5 bases and 0 bases, with 22 bases remaining between them. The V gene's germline CDR1 is SEHNR and CDR2 FQNEAQ (reference sequence). The CDR3 sequence: CASSPRDTRPLANYGYTF. Written as DNA, the CDR3 is TGTGCCAGCAGCCCCCGGGACACGAGACCGTTAGCTAACTATGGCTACACCTTC.

This chain joins TRBV29-1 and TRBJ1-1; D gene unclear. Germline V gives CDR1 SQVTM, CDR2 ANQGSEA. The V end lost 5 bases, the J end lost 7 bases, and 11 bases lay between the germline ends. This CDR3 region has 11 residues. CDR3 DNA sequence: TGCAGCGTTTTGTCCCTGGGTGAAGCTTTCTTT. This encodes CSVLSLGEAFF.

V and J are TRBV14 and TRBJ2-3; the D is unclear. The CDR3 is 13 residues long. The germline V gene has CDR1 SGHDN and CDR2 FVKESK. V gave up 0 bases and J gave up 7 bases, with 8 bases separating them. CDR3 in DNA: TGTGCCAGCAGCCAAGAGGCGAGGAATACGCAGTATTTT. Encoded protein: CASSQEARNTQYF. Full variable domain (rest looked up from reference TRBV14 and TRBJ2-3): EAGVTQFPSHSVIEKGQTVTLRCDPISGHDNLYWYRRVMGKEIKFLLHFVKESKQDESGMPNNRFLAERTGGTYSTLKVQPAELEDSGVYFCASSQEARNTQYFGPGTRLTVL.

V gene TRBV7-9 combines with J gene TRBJ2-1; D is unclear. The CDR3 runs to 12 residues. Trimming pared 5 bases from V and 0 bases from J, leaving 2 bases between. The germline gives CDR1 SEHNR, CDR2 FQNEAQ (reference sequence). DNA of the CDR3: TGTGCCAGCAGCCCCTCCTACAATGAGCAGTTCTTC. It specifies CASSPSYNEQFF.

This clone came up a few times. The chain employs TRBV11-1 and TRBJ1-2; 11 bases are shared with TRBD1. The CDR3 consists of 17 residues. J was trimmed by 6 bases and V by 0 bases; bases with no gene match: 9. CDR1 and CDR2 (germline): SGHAT, FQDESV (reference sequence). DNA for the CDR3: TGTGCCAGCAGCTTAGCCGGCGGTACGGACAGGGGGCATGGCTACACCTTC. This encodes CASSLAGGTDRGHGYTF.

The J gene is TRBJ1-1, the V gene TRBV15; D unresolved. The V gene lost 0 bases and the J gene lost 1 base, with 3 bases spanning the gap. CDR1 LNHNV and CDR2 YYDKDF come from the germline V gene (reference sequence). CDR3 length equals 13 residues. The CDR3 here is CATSREGNTEAFF. The CDR3 DNA is TGTGCCACCAGCAGAGAGGGGAACACTGAAGCTTTCTTT.

This rearrangement joins TRBV2 to TRBJ2-7, with D maybe TRBD1 (6 bases). The CDR3 is made up of 13 amino acids. Germline V CDR1 and CDR2: SNHLY, FYNNEI. Trimming shortened V by 6 bases and J by 13 bases, and 22 bases separated the two germline ends. The CDR3 protein is CASRGRGNSRPYF. The CDR3 DNA sequence: TGTGCCAGCAGGGGAAGGGGGAATTCCAGGCCCTACTTC.

The chain has TRBV5-6 and TRBJ1-2; D is possibly TRBD1 (6 bases). Trimming pared 5 bases from V and 4 bases from J, leaving 21 bases between. The CDR3 length is 16 residues. Germline V gene sequence: CDR1 SGHDT, CDR2 YYEEEE. In DNA, the CDR3 is TGTGCCAGCAGTTCCTGGACAGCCTCGGGGAGCTATGGCTACACCTTC. Translating it yields CASSSWTASGSYGYTF.

This sequence joins TRBV28 and TRBJ1-1; D unclear. Per the germline V gene, CDR1 is MDHEN and CDR2 is SYDVKM. There are 11 residues in the CDR3. V dropped 6 bases and J dropped 4 bases, with 6 bases sitting between them. The CDR3 DNA sequence: TGTGCCAGCAGGATATCCACTGAAGCTTTCTTT. Its translation is CASRISTEAFF. Combining the CDR3 with reference TRBV28 and TRBJ1-1 gives the whole variable domain DVKVTQSSRYLVKRTGEKVFLECVQDMDHENMFWYRQDPGLGLRLIYFSYDVKMKEKGDIPEGYSVSREKKERFSLILESASTNQTSMYLCASRISTEAFFGQGTRLTVV.

This clone was recorded a few times. This chain connects TRBV6-5 to TRBJ1-2, with 7 nucleotides matching TRBD1. The CDR3 is 13 residues long. Germline-derived CDR1 and CDR2 are MNHEY and SVGAGI. Unmatched junction bases numbered 7, after V lost 10 bases and J lost 2 bases. The CDR3 loop is CAIEDRRNYGYTF. CDR3 in DNA: TGTGCCATCGAGGACAGGAGAAACTATGGCTACACCTTC.

This chain links TRBV30 with TRBJ1-3; no reliable D call. Trimming removed 3 bases at V and 5 bases at J, with 14 bases between. CDR1 and CDR2 (germline): GTSNPN, SVGIG (reference sequence). There are 14 residues in the CDR3. The CDR3 is CAWRMDGTRNTIYF. For the CDR3, the DNA is TGTGCCTGGAGGATGGACGGCACCCGAAACACCATATATTTT.

About this clone itself: The junction departs from the called germline gene at one end, perhaps through a read error. The CDR3 loop reads CASSQTISSPLHF. The DNA for the CDR3 is TGTGCTAGCAGCCAGACGATCAGTTCACCCCTCCACTTT. The gene calls are TRBV7-7 and TRBJ1-6; D unresolved. This CDR3 contains 13 residues. Germline-derived CDR1 and CDR2 are SSHAT and FNYEAQ (reference sequence).

Notes on this clone: Mismatch with germline at one junction end may stem from a read error. The J gene is TRBJ2-5, the V gene TRBV7-7; TRBD2 agrees at 13 bases. Germline V gives CDR1 SSHAT, CDR2 FNYEAQ (reference sequence). The CDR3 has 17 amino acids. The CDR3, as DNA: TGTGCTAGCACCCCCGGGACTAGCGGGGACCTACCGGAGACCCAGTACTTC. Protein: CASTPGTSGDLPETQYF.

V and J are TRBV11-3 and TRBJ1-2; TRBD1 aligns across 7 bases. After removal of 5 bases from V and 8 bases from J, the junction contained 8 bases not matched to a gene. From germline, CDR1 is SGHNT and CDR2 YENEEA. CDR3 length equals 13 residues. CDR3 in amino acids: CASSGKRQGGYTF. As DNA, the CDR3 is TGTGCCAGCAGCGGAAAGAGACAGGGCGGCTACACCTTC. Based on the CDR3 plus reference TRBV11-3 and TRBJ1-2, the full variable domain is EAGVVQSPRYKIIEKKQPVAFWCNPISGHNTLYWYLQNLGQGPELLIRYENEEAVDDSQLPKDRFSAERLKGVDSTLKIQPAELGDSAVYLCASSGKRQGGYTFGSGTRLTVV.

The chain joins TRBV3-1 (or the pseudogene TRBV3-2) to TRBJ1-2; D might be TRBD1 (6 bases). The germline V and J ends were trimmed by 4 bases and 3 bases, with 12 bases remaining between them. Per the germline V gene, CDR1 is LGHDT and CDR2 is YNNKEL (reference sequence). CDR3 length: 14 amino acids. CDR3 nucleotide sequence: TGTGCCAGCAGCCCTGAGGACAGACACTATGGCTACACCTTC. The encoded protein is CASSPEDRHYGYTF.

The V call is TRBV19, the J call TRBJ1-1; no clear D gene. The CDR3 length is 15 residues. The germline gives CDR1 LNHDA, CDR2 SQIVND (reference sequence). V was shortened by 7 bases and J by 0 bases, with 15 bases between the two germline ends. The CDR3: CASTPALALNTEAFF. The CDR3 DNA reads as TGTGCCAGTACCCCCGCATTGGCTCTGAACACTGAAGCTTTCTTT.